Following are 29 T cell receptor beta chains from one sample sequenced in a study of blood T cell repertoires in COVID-19. Clones were sequenced by immunoSEQ multiplex PCR, and TCRdb holds only the in-frame ones, with some missing. The sample gives over 250,000 clones, 89% of which show up once; roughly an eighth is in the top ten. The sequencing sample was made of peripheral blood. Receptors were obtained from a woman in her sixties with acute or convalescent COVID-19.

This chain uses TRBV29-1 with TRBJ1-2; possible D gene TRBD1, 6 bases. The V gene lost 5 bases and the J gene lost 7 bases, with 14 bases spanning the gap. Germline V gives CDR1 SQVTM, CDR2 ANQGSEA. The CDR3 loop spans 12 amino acids. The CDR3 spells CSVLQGWGGYTF. The CDR3 DNA reads as TGCAGCGTTCTACAGGGCTGGGGTGGCTACACCTTC.

This clone came up a few times. The chain couples TRBV28 to TRBJ2-1; D is possibly TRBD1 (6 bases). The V gene's germline CDR1 is MDHEN and CDR2 SYDVKM. Trimming left V 2 bases short and J 3 bases short, with 14 bases between. This CDR3 has 16 residues. The CDR3 protein is CASSLGLTGRYNEQFF. The DNA for the CDR3 is TGTGCCAGCAGTTTAGGGTTGACAGGTCGCTACAATGAGCAGTTCTTC.

This chain joins TRBV7-3 and TRBJ2-5; 12 positions match TRBD2. The V segment lost 5 bases and the J segment 1 base; nucleotides outside the gene matches: 8. The CDR3 length is 17 residues. Germline V lookup: CDR1 SGHTA, CDR2 FQGTGA. The CDR3 nucleotides read TGTGCCAGCAGCGCTAGCGGGAGGGTCTCCGGCCAAGAGACCCAGTACTTC. Its protein product is CASSASGRVSGQETQYF.

This sequence joins TRBV11-2 and TRBJ2-2; 9 positions match TRBD1. J lost 2 bases, V lost 5 bases, and 3 bases had no gene match. CDR1 SGHAT and CDR2 FQNNGV come from the germline V gene. The CDR3 runs to 15 residues. CDR3 coding DNA: TGTGCCAGCAGCGCGGGACAGGGAAACACCGGGGAGCTGTTTTTT. Translated: CASSAGQGNTGELFF.

This chain connects TRBV5-1 to TRBJ2-3; TRBD2 aligns across 7 bases. Germline V gene data show CDR1 as SGHRS and CDR2 as YFSETQ. With V trimmed by 5 bases and J by 3 bases, 9 bases remained unmatched. The CDR3 spans 15 residues. The CDR3 coding sequence is TGCGCCAGCAGTTACCCCGGGCGGGGGACAGATACGCAGTATTTT. Residues: CASSYPGRGTDTQYF.

The chain uses TRBV7-9 and TRBJ2-5; D uncertain. Germline CDR1 reads SEHNR; CDR2 reads FQNEAQ (reference sequence). This CDR3 is built from 13 residues. Trimming left V 5 bases short and J 5 bases short, with 12 bases between. The CDR3 reads CASSLELGETQYF. CDR3 bases: TGTGCCAGCAGCCTGGAGCTCGGGGAGACCCAGTACTTC.

This sequence joins TRBV2 and TRBJ2-1; 13 bases line up with TRBD2. The CDR3 runs to 14 residues. V shed 5 bases and J 10 bases; nucleotides not matched to a gene: 5. Germline V lookup: CDR1 SNHLY, CDR2 FYNNEI. The CDR3 reads CASSSPGLAGEQFF. DNA for the CDR3: TGTGCCAGCAGTTCCCCGGGACTAGCGGGGGAGCAGTTCTTC.

This chain's CDR3 is CASSQSQQGASEKLFF. The CDR3 coding sequence is TGCGCCAGCAGCCAGAGCCAACAGGGGGCTAGTGAAAAACTGTTTTTT. The J gene is TRBJ1-4, the V gene TRBV4-1; 9 bases map to TRBD1. The germline CDR1 and CDR2 sequences are MGHRA and YSYEKL. Trimming at V came to 3 bases and at J to 7 bases, leaving 9 bases not matched to a gene. This CDR3 comprises 16 residues.

This clone was seen a handful of times. Different DNA sequences within this sample yield the same CDR3. In nucleotides, the CDR3 is TGTGCCAGCAGCCTTCTCTACGAGCAGTACTTC. Its protein is CASSLLYEQYF. The chain couples TRBV7-9 to TRBJ2-7; D is uncertain. Germline V gives CDR1 SEHNR, CDR2 FQNEAQ (reference sequence). Trimming removed 5 bases at V and 3 bases at J, with 5 bases between. The CDR3 is 11 residues long. Looking up the rest from reference TRBV7-9 and TRBJ2-7 gives the full variable domain: DTGVSQNPRHKITKRGQNVTFRCDPISEHNRLYWYRQTLGQGPEFLTYFQNEAQLEKSRLLSDRFSAERPKGSFSTLEIQRTEQGDSAMYLCASSLLYEQYFGPGTRLTVT.

This chain links TRBV15 with TRBJ1-1, with TRBD1 as a possible D gene (6 bases). V lost 4 bases to trimming and J lost 5 bases, with 14 bases between them. The germline CDR1 and CDR2 sequences are LNHNV and YYDKDF (reference sequence). The CDR3 sequence is 14 residues long. CDR3 loop: CATSIGKGGTEAFF. CDR3 sequence (DNA): TGTGCCACCAGCATAGGTAAGGGGGGGACTGAAGCTTTCTTT.

The chain links TRBV6-2 or TRBV6-3 to TRBJ2-2; the D gene is possibly TRBD1 (5 bases). This CDR3 has 13 residues. The V and J ends lost 2 bases and 7 bases respectively, with 8 bases between them. Germline CDR1 reads MNHEY; CDR2 reads SVGEGT. The CDR3 nucleotides read TGTGCCAGCAGTTACCCCACAGGCGGGGAGCTGTTTTTT. It specifies CASSYPTGGELFF.

The rearrangement joins TRBV30 to TRBJ2-1; TRBD2 matches 8 bases. Per the germline V gene, CDR1 is GTSNPN and CDR2 is SVGIG (reference sequence). The V gene end was trimmed by 4 bases and the J gene end by 7 bases; junction bases not matched to a gene: 9. The CDR3 is 14 residues long. The DNA for the CDR3 is TGTGCCTGGACGGGTTTCGGGAGGGCTAATGAGCAGTTCTTC. Residues: CAWTGFGRANEQFF.

The CDR3 region has the DNA TGCGCCAGCAGCTTGGGTCCAGGGGTAGACTATGGCTACACCTTC. Protein sequence: CASSLGPGVDYGYTF. The genes are TRBV5-1 and TRBJ1-2; possible D gene TRBD1, 6 bases. The germline CDR1 and CDR2 sequences are SGHRS and YFSETQ. The CDR3 runs to 15 residues. V lost 0 bases and J lost 3, with 12 bases in between.

In nucleotides, the CDR3 is TGTGCCAGTAGTAGACGGGACAGACTTAATGAAAAACTGTTTTTT. Translated, it gives CASSRRDRLNEKLFF. The chain combines TRBV19 with TRBJ1-4, with TRBD1 matching over 7 bases. V trimming: 4 bases; J trimming: 4 bases; junction bases outside the gene matches: 6. CDR1 is LNHDA, CDR2 SQIVND, per germline (reference sequence). CDR3 size: 15 residues.

For the CDR3, the DNA is TGTGCCAGTAGTGTGACAGGGGGCGCCTCCTACGAGCAGTACTTC. It is translated as CASSVTGGASYEQYF. The genes are TRBV19 and TRBJ2-7; TRBD1 matches 10 bases. CDR3 size: 15 residues. Germline V gene data show CDR1 as LNHDA and CDR2 as SQIVND (reference sequence). The V gene end was trimmed by 5 bases and the J gene end by 0 bases; junction bases not matched to a gene: 4.

The chain links TRBV28 to TRBJ2-4, with D perhaps TRBD2 (6 bases). The length of the CDR3 is 19 residues. Germline V lookup: CDR1 MDHEN, CDR2 SYDVKM. Trimming cost V 0 bases and J 0 bases, with 18 bases left between them. As DNA, the CDR3 is TGTGCCAGCAGTTTATGGCGGGACCCTTCAAAACTAGCCAAAAACATTCAGTACTTC. Protein: CASSLWRDPSKLAKNIQYF.

CDR3 sequence reads: CASSAQFRGAQYF. CDR3 coding DNA: TGTGCCAGCAGCGCTCAATTCCGGGGGGCCCAGTACTTC. This sequence joins TRBV7-9 and TRBJ2-7, with D possibly being TRBD2 (7 bases). The CDR3 extends over 13 amino acids. Germline V gene lookup returns CDR1 SEHNR and CDR2 FQNEAQ (reference sequence). V dropped 5 bases and J dropped 10 bases, with 18 bases sitting between them. The full variable domain, its missing parts supplied by reference TRBV7-9 and TRBJ2-7, is DTGVSQNPRHKITKRGQNVTFRCDPISEHNRLYWYRQTLGQGPEFLTYFQNEAQLEKSRLLSDRFSAERPKGSFSTLEIQRTEQGDSAMYLCASSAQFRGAQYFGPGTRLTVT.

This clone was detected once. The chain carries TRBV4-1 and TRBJ2-3; 14 bases are a match to TRBD2. The CDR3 totals 17 residues. The junction had 5 bases not matched to a gene; V was cut back by 1 base and J by 5 bases. Germline V lookup: CDR1 MGHRA, CDR2 YSYEKL. This CDR3 is CASSQGGLAGARDTQYF. The CDR3 nucleotides read TGCGCCAGCAGCCAAGGGGGACTAGCGGGAGCAAGAGATACGCAGTATTTT.

This sequence joins TRBV19 and TRBJ1-1; 11 positions agree with TRBD1. CDR1 is LNHDA, CDR2 SQIVND, per germline (reference sequence). V dropped 5 bases and J dropped 5; count of bases not matched to a gene: 7. The CDR3 length is 15 residues. The CDR3 bases are TGTGCCAGTAGTCCCCGGACAGGGGGCGGAACTGAAGCTTTCTTT. It translates to CASSPRTGGGTEAFF.

This clone was recorded once. The chain recombines TRBV5-6 with TRBJ2-1, with D perhaps matching TRBD2 (7 bases). The CDR3 loop spans 17 amino acids. CDR1 SGHDT and CDR2 YYEEEE come from the germline V gene. V was shortened by 3 bases and J by 2 bases, with 18 bases between the two germline ends. In DNA, the CDR3 is TGTGCCAGCAGCTGGGAGGGGGGGAGTTGGCCCTACAATGAGCAGTTCTTC. This encodes CASSWEGGSWPYNEQFF.

The V and J genes are TRBV4-1 and TRBJ1-4; 10 positions match TRBD1. The CDR3 has 16 residues. Looked up from germline, CDR1 is MGHRA and CDR2 is YSYEKL. With V trimmed by 4 bases and J by 6 bases, 8 bases remained unmatched. The DNA of the CDR3 is TGCGCCAGCAGCCGCGAGCGGACAGGGGGTGATGAAAAACTGTTTTTT. Translated: CASSRERTGGDEKLFF.

Turning to this clone: An end of the junction does not agree with germline; a read error may underlie this. V and J are TRBV19 and TRBJ2-2, with a tentative D call TRBD1 (6 bases). This CDR3 region has 16 residues. Looked up from germline, CDR1 is LNHDA and CDR2 is SQIVND (reference sequence). The CDR3 region is CASSTTGFANTGELFF. CDR3 bases: TGTGCCAGCAGTACCACAGGGTTTGCGAACACCGGGGAGCTGTTTTTT.

J is TRBJ1-4 and V is TRBV9; tentative D call: TRBD1 (6 bases). The CDR3 sequence is 15 residues long. The V gene lost 4 bases and the J gene lost 8 bases, with 18 bases spanning the gap. CDR1 SGDLS and CDR2 YYNGEE come from the germline V gene. CDR3 residues: CASSPYGGGGEKLFF. The DNA for the CDR3 is TGTGCCAGCAGCCCTTACGGGGGGGGCGGGGAAAAACTGTTTTTT.

This chain joins TRBV5-1 and TRBJ1-1; the match to TRBD1 covers 8 bases. V dropped 2 bases and J dropped 4; count of bases not matched to a gene: 4. This CDR3 region has 14 residues. The germline CDR1 and CDR2 sequences are SGHRS and YFSETQ. The CDR3 protein is CASSLGQGVTEAFF. The DNA for the CDR3 is TGCGCCAGCAGCTTAGGACAGGGTGTCACTGAAGCTTTCTTT. The complete variable domain, with remaining parts taken from reference TRBV5-1 and TRBJ1-1, reads KAGVTQTPRYLIKTRGQQVTLSCSPISGHRSVSWYQQTPGQGLQFLFEYFSETQRNKGNFPGRFSGRQFSNSRSEMNVSTLELGDSALYLCASSLGQGVTEAFFGQGTRLTVV.

The chain links TRBV4-3 to TRBJ2-3; 10 positions match TRBD1. V was clipped by 4 bases and J by 3 bases; unmatched bases: 7. CDR1 and CDR2 from the germline V gene are LGHNA and YSLEER. There are 16 residues in the CDR3. The CDR3 here is CASSPKRQGATDTQYF. The CDR3 bases are TGCGCCAGCAGCCCAAAAAGACAGGGGGCTACAGATACGCAGTATTTT.

The chain employs TRBV12-3 or TRBV12-4 and TRBJ2-7; 9 nucleotides agree with TRBD1. V trimming: 8 bases; J trimming: 6 bases; junction bases outside the gene matches: 5. The CDR3 consists of 12 residues. The CDR3: CASSWGQGEQYF. CDR3 bases: TGTGCCAGCTCTTGGGGACAGGGCGAGCAGTACTTC.

V gene TRBV11-2 combines with J gene TRBJ1-4; tentatively, D is TRBD1 (5 bases). CDR3 length equals 16 residues. Trimming stripped 1 base from V and 0 bases from J, with 9 bases between. Germline V gene sequence: CDR1 SGHAT, CDR2 FQNNGV. CDR3 loop: CASSLVGGATNEKLFF. Here the CDR3 DNA reads TGTGCCAGCAGCTTAGTCGGGGGGGCAACTAATGAAAAACTGTTTTTT.

The V gene is TRBV5-4, the J gene TRBJ1-4, with TRBD1 identical over 7 bases. Trimming cost V 4 bases and J 0 bases; bases outside gene matches: 3. This CDR3 spans 15 amino acids. Germline CDR1 and CDR2: SGHNT and YYREEE (reference sequence). The CDR3 is CASSGGTATNEKLFF. The CDR3 DNA sequence: TGTGCCAGCAGCGGCGGGACAGCAACTAATGAAAAACTGTTTTTT.

The rearrangement joins TRBV14 to TRBJ2-1, with a possible D match to TRBD2 (6 bases). Germline V gene sequence: CDR1 SGHDN, CDR2 FVKESK. Trimming left V 6 bases short and J 4 bases short, with 13 bases between. The CDR3 runs to 14 residues. CDR3 protein: CASSREFPYNEQFF. DNA of the CDR3: TGTGCCAGCAGTCGGGAGTTTCCATACAATGAGCAGTTCTTC.